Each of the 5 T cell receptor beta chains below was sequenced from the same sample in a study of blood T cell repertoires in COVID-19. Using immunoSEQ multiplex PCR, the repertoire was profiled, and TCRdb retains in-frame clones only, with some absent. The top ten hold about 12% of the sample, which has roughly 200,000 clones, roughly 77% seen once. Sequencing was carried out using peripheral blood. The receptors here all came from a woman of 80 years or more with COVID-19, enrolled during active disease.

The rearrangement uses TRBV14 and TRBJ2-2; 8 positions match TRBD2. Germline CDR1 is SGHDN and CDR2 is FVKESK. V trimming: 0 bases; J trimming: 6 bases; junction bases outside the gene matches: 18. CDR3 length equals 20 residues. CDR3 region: CASSQEDRRMAGGFAGELFF. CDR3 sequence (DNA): TGTGCCAGCAGCCAAGAAGATCGGCGCATGGCGGGAGGTTTTGCCGGGGAGCTGTTTTTT.

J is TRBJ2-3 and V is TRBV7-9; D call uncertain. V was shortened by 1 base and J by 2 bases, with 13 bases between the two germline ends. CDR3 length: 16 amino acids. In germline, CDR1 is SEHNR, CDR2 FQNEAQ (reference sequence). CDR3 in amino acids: CASSLGVAEYTDTQYF. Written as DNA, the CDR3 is TGTGCCAGCAGCTTAGGTGTGGCGGAGTACACAGATACGCAGTATTTT.

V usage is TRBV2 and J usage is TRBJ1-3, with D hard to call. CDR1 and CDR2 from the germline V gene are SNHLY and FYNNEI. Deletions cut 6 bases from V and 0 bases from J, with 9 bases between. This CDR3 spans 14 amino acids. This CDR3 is CASSFTSSGNTIYF. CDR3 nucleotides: TGTGCCAGCAGCTTCACAAGCTCTGGAAACACCATATATTTT.

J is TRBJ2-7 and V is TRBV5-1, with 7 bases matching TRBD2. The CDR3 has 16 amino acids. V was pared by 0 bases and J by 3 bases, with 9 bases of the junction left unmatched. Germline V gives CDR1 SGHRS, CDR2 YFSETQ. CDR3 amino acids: CASSLGKGRGSYEQYF. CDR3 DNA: TGCGCCAGCAGCTTGGGTAAGGGGCGGGGGAGCTACGAGCAGTACTTC. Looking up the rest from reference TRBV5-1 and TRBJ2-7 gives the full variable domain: KAGVTQTPRYLIKTRGQQVTLSCSPISGHRSVSWYQQTPGQGLQFLFEYFSETQRNKGNFPGRFSGRQFSNSRSEMNVSTLELGDSALYLCASSLGKGRGSYEQYFGPGTRLTVT.

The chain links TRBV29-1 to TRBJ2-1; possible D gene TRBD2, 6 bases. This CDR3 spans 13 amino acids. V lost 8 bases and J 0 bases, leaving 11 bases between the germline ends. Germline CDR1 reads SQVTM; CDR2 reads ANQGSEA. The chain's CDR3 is CSTRGTSYNEQFF. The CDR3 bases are TGCAGCACACGGGGGACCTCCTACAATGAGCAGTTCTTC.